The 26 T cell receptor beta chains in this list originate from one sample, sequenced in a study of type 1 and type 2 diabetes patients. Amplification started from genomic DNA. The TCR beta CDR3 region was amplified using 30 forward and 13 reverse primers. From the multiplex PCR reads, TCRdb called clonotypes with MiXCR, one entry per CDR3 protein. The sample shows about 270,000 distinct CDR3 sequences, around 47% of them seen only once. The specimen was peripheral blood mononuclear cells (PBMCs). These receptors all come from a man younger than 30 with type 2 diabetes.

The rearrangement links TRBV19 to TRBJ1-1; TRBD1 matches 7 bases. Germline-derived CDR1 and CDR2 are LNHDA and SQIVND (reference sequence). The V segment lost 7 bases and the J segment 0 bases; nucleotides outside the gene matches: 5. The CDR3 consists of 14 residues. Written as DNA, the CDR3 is TGTGCCAGTATGCGGACAGGTATGAACACTGAAGCTTTCTTT. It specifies CASMRTGMNTEAFF.

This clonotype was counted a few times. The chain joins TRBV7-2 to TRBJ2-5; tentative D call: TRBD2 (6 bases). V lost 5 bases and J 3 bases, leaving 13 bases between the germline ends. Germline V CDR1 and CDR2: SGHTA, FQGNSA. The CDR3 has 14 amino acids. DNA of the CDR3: TGTGCCAGCAGCATTCGACTAGTTAAAGAGACCCAGTACTTC. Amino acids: CASSIRLVKETQYF.

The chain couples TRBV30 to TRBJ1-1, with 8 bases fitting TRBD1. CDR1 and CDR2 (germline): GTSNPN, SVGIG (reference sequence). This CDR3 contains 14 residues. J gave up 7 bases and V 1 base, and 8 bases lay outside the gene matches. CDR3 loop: CAWSAGTGSIEAFF. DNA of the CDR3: TGTGCCTGGAGTGCTGGGACAGGTTCTATTGAAGCTTTCTTT.

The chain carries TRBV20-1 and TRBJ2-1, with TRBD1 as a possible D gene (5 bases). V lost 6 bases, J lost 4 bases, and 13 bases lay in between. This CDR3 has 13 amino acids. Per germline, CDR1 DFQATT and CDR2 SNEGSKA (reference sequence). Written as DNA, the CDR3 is TGCAGTGCCACATCGACAGCATACAATGAGCAGTTCTTC. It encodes CSATSTAYNEQFF.

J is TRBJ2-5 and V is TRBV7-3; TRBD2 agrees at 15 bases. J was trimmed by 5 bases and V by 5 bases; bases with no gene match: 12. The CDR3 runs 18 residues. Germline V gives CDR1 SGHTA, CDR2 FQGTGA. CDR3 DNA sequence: TGTGCCAGCAGCGATGGACTAGCGGGGGGGATCACCGGGGAGACCCAGTACTTC. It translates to CASSDGLAGGITGETQYF. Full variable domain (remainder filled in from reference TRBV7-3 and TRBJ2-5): GAGVSQTPSNKVTEKGKYVELRCDPISGHTALYWYRQSLGQGPEFLIYFQGTGAADDSGLPNDRFFAVRPEGSVSTLKIQRTERGDSAVYLCASSDGLAGGITGETQYFGPGTRLLVL.

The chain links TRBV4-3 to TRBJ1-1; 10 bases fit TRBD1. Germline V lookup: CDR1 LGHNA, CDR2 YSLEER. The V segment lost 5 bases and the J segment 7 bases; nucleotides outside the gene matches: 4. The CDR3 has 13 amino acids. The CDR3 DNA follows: TGCGCCAGCAGCTCCCGGGACAGGGGTGAAGCTTTCTTT. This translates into CASSSRDRGEAFF.

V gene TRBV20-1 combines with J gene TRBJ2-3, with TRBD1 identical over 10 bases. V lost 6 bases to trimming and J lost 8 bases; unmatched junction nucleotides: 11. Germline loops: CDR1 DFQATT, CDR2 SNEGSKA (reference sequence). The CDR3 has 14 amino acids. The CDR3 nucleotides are TGCAGTGCGGACAGGGGGTTGGCGGCCGGTACGCAGTATTTT. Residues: CSADRGLAAGTQYF.

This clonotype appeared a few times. In DNA, the CDR3 is TGCAGTGCTTCTCCTTTAGCCGGGGAGCTGTTTTTT. It is translated as CSASPLAGELFF. The genes are TRBV20-1 and TRBJ2-2, with D uncertain. Trimming shortened V by 5 bases and J by 6 bases, and 10 bases separated the two germline ends. The germline V gene encodes CDR1 DFQATT and CDR2 SNEGSKA (reference sequence). The CDR3 length is 12 residues.

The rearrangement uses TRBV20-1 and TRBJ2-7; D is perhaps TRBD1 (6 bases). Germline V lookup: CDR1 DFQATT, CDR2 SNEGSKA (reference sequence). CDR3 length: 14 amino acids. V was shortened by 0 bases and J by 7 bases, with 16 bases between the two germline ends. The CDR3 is CSAREGGQTREQYF. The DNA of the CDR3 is TGCAGTGCTAGAGAAGGGGGACAAACTAGAGAGCAGTACTTC.

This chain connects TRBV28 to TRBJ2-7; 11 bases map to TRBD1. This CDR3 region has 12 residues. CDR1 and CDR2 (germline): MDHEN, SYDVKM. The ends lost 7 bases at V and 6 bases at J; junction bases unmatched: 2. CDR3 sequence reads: CASTDRGLEQYF. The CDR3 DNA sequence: TGTGCCAGCACGGACAGGGGGCTCGAGCAGTACTTC. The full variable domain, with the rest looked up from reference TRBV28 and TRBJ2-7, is DVKVTQSSRYLVKRTGEKVFLECVQDMDHENMFWYRQDPGLGLRLIYFSYDVKMKEKGDIPEGYSVSREKKERFSLILESASTNQTSMYLCASTDRGLEQYFGPGTRLTVT.

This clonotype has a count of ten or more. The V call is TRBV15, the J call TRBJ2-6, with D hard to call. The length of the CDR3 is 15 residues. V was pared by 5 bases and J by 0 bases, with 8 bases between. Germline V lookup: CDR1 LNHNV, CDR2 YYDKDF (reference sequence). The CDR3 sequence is CATSVRSSGANVLTF. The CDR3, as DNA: TGTGCCACCAGCGTCCGAAGCTCTGGGGCCAACGTCCTGACTTTC. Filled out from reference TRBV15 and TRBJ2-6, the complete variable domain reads DAMVIQNPRYQVTQFGKPVTLSCSQTLNHNVMYWYQQKSSQAPKLLFHYYDKDFNNEADTPDNFQSRRPNTSFCFLDIRSPGLGDTAMYLCATSVRSSGANVLTFGAGSRLTVL.

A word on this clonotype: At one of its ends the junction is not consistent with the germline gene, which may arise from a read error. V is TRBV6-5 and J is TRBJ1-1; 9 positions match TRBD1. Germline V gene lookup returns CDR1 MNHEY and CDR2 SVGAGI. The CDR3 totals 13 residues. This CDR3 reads CASSRDRVSEAFF. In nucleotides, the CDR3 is TGTGCCAGCAGCCGGGACAGGGTGTCTGAAGCATTCTTT.

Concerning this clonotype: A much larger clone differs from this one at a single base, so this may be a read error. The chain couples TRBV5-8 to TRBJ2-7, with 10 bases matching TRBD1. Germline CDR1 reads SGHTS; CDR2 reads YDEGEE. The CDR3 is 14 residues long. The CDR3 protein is CAGSGTGAAYEQYF. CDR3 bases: TGTGCCGGCAGTGGGACAGGGGCAGCCTACGAGCAGTACTTC.

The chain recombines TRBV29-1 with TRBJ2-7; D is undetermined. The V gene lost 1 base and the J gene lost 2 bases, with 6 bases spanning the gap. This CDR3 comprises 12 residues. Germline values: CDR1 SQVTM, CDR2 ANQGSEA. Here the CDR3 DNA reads TGCAGCGTTGAAGGAGAAACCTACGAGCAGTACTTC. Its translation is CSVEGETYEQYF.

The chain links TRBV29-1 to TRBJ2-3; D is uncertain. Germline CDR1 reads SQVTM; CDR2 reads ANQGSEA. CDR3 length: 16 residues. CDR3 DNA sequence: TGCAGTCATAAGCTAGAGGTTGGTTATCCCCAGGATACGCAGTATTTT. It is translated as CSHKLEVGYPQDTQYF.

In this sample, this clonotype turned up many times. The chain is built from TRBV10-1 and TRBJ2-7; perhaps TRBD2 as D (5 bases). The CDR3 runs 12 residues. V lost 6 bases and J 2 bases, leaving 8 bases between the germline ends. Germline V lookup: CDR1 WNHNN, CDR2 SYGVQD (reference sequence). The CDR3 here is CASSPGAYEQYF. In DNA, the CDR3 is TGCGCCAGCAGCCCCGGGGCCTACGAGCAGTACTTC.

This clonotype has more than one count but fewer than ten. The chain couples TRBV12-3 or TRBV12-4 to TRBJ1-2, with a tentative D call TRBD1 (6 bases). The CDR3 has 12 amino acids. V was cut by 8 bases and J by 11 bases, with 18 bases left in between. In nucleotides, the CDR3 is TGTGCCAGCCAAGGACAGTCGCGGATGTACACCTTC. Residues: CASQGQSRMYTF.

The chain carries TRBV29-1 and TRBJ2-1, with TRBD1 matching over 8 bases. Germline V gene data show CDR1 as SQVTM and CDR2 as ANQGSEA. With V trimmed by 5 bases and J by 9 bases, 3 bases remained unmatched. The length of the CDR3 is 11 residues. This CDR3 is CSVQGAGEQFF. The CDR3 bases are TGCAGCGTTCAGGGGGCGGGTGAGCAGTTCTTC.

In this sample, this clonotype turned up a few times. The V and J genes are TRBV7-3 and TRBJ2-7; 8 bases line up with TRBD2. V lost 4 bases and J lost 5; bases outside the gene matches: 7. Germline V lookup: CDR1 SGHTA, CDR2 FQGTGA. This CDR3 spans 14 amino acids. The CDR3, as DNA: TGTGCCAGCAGCTCATCCGGGGGGGCCGACGAGCAGTACTTC. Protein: CASSSSGGADEQYF.

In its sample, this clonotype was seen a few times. The CDR3 spells CASSRTSEYEQYF. The DNA of the CDR3 is TGTGCCAGCAGTCGGACTAGCGAATACGAGCAGTACTTC. This chain connects TRBV12-3 or TRBV12-4 to TRBJ2-7; 9 bases line up with TRBD2. V dropped 5 bases and J dropped 4; count of bases not matched to a gene: 3. This CDR3 contains 13 residues.

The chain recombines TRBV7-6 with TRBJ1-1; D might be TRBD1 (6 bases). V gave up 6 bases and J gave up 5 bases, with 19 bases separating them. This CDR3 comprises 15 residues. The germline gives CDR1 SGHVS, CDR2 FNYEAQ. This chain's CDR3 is CASSSTDSLTTEAFF. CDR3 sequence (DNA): TGTGCCAGCAGTTCGACGGACAGTTTAACTACTGAAGCTTTCTTT.

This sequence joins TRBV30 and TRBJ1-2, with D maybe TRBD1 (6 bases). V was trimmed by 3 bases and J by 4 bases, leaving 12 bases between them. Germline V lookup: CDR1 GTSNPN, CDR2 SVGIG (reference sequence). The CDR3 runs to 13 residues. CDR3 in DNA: TGTGCCTGGAGGGATCAGGGGATCTATGGCTACACCTTC. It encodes CAWRDQGIYGYTF.

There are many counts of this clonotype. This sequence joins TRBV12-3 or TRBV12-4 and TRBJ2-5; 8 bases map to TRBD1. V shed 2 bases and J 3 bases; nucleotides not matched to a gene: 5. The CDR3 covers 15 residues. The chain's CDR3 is CASSLRTGMEETQYF. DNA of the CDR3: TGTGCCAGCAGTTTAAGGACAGGGATGGAAGAGACCCAGTACTTC.

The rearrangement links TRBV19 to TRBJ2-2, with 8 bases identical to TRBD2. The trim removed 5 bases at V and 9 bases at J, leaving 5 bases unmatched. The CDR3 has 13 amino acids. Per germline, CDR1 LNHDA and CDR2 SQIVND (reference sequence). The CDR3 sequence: CASSRLATRELFF. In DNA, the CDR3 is TGTGCCAGTAGTCGACTAGCGACCAGGGAGCTGTTTTTT.

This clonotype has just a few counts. CDR3 DNA: TGTGCCAGCAGTTACTCGCCTGACTGGGACTCCTACGAGCAGTACTTC. As protein: CASSYSPDWDSYEQYF. V usage is TRBV6-6 and J usage is TRBJ2-7; D remains unclear. Per the germline V gene, CDR1 is MNHNY and CDR2 is SVGAGI (reference sequence). This CDR3 contains 16 residues. V was pared by 0 bases and J by 0 bases, with 12 bases between.

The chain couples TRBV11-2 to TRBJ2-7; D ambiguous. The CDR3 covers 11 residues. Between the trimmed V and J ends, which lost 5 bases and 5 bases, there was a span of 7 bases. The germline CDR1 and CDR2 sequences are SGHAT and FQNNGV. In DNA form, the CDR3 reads TGTGCCAGCAGCCTATCAAACGAGCAGTACTTC. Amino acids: CASSLSNEQYF.